Included here is one T cell receptor beta chain sequence, with context. Sequencing used immunoSEQ v3. The protocol was immunoSEQ multiplex PCR, while the TCRdb copy is restricted to in-frame clones and leaves out a portion. Of under 60,000 clones in the sample, just over 85% were seen once. Regarding time point: pre-treatment sample, taken before nivolumab and TIL therapy. This sample is drawn from a study of TIL therapy for anti-PD-1-resistant metastatic lung cancer. CDR3 length: 15 residues. The V end lost 8 bases, the J end lost 2 bases, and 13 bases lay between the germline ends. Germline CDR1 and CDR2: MNHEY and SVGAGI.

This sample comprised blood, obtained at baseline. The chain carries TRBV6-5 and TRBJ1-6; D unclear. The source of this sequence is a person between 30 and 79 years old with non-small cell lung cancer. The CDR3: CASGRNRTYNSPLHF. The CDR3 DNA sequence: TGTGCCAGCGGACGCAACAGAACCTATAATTCACCCCTCCACTTT.